These T cell receptor beta chains were read from a single sample in a study of follicular helper T cells after annual influenza vaccination. Assay used: immunoSEQ multiplex PCR; TCRdb lists only in-frame clones, some missing. Of 9,500 to 15,000 clones listed, more than 75% are singletons. The sequencing used CXCR5+ CD38- circulating T follicular helper cells from blood, collected on the day of influenza vaccination. These receptors were taken from an adult who received the influenza vaccine. Both conserved end residues are part of each CDR3. The order of the fields is V gene, clone size, J gene, D gene, CDR3 DNA, CDR3 protein. The D gene is left open where the match is weak. Expanded clones get a size class; other rows say once, few or many, or leave the size out.

>TRBV6-5|.|TRBJ1-3|.
TGTGCCAGCAGGGGCCCTCTCTCTGGAAACACCATATATTTT
CASRGPLSGNTIYF
>TRBV2|few|TRBJ1-6|TRBD1
TGTGCCAGCAGTGAACAGGGACAGGGGGGTTCTCCCCTCCACTTT
CASSEQGQGGSPLHF
>TRBV28|.|TRBJ2-7|TRBD2
TGTGCCACCGGGACTAGCGTTACCGAGCAGTACTTC
CATGTSVTEQYF
>TRBV6-1|.|TRBJ2-5|TRBD2
TGTGCCAGCAGTGATCGAGGGCGGGGGGGATTCCAAGAGACCCAGTACTTC
CASSDRGRGGFQETQYF
>TRBV7-2|.|TRBJ1-2|TRBD1
TGTGCCAGCAGCTTAGCGCGTTCACAGGGGAACTATGGCTACACCTTC
CASSLARSQGNYGYTF
>TRBV2|few|TRBJ1-1|.
TGTGCCAGCAGTGATTTTGGGAGGAACACTGAAGCTTTCTTT
CASSDFGRNTEAFF
>TRBV19|.|TRBJ2-5|.
TGTGCCAGTAGTATAGGGGGTGGCGGTACGGGGGAGACCCAGTACTTC
CASSIGGGGTGETQYF
>TRBV5-6|.|TRBJ2-1|.
TGTGCCAGCAGCTTGTTTTGGTCCAATGAGCAGTTCTTC
CASSLFWSNEQFF
>TRBV5-1|.|TRBJ1-6|.
TGCGCCACCTCTATCGGGGGGGGCGTTAATTCACCCCTCCACTTT
CATSIGGGVNSPLHF
>TRBV7-2|.|TRBJ1-5|TRBD1
TGTGCCAGCAGCTTAGACAGGGGAAATCAGCCCCAGCATTTT
CASSLDRGNQPQHF
>TRBV25-1|few|TRBJ1-2|.
TGTGCCAGCAGTGGTTCAGGTCTCTATGGCTACACCTTC
CASSGSGLYGYTF
>TRBV4-1|.|TRBJ1-4|.
TGCGCCAGCCGACAGTGGGGTAATGAAAAACTGTTTTTT
CASRQWGNEKLFF
>TRBV30|.|TRBJ1-3|.
TGTGCCTGGAGTGGGAGGAGTGGGTCTGGAAACACCATATATTTT
CAWSGRSGSGNTIYF
>TRBV4-1|.|TRBJ1-4|TRBD1
TGCGCCAGCACAGGGGGCAATATTGAAAAACTGTTTTTT
CASTGGNIEKLFF
>TRBV4-2|.|TRBJ2-3|.
TGTGCCAGCAGCCAGGGGGGGCCGGAAGATACGCAGTATTTT
CASSQGGPEDTQYF
>TRBV7-2|.|TRBJ2-2|.
TGTGCCAGCGGCGGATACCTGAACACCGGGGAGCTGTTTTTT
CASGGYLNTGELFF
>TRBV7-6|.|TRBJ2-5|.
TGTGCCAGCAGCTTAGGGTCCAGGGGAAATGAGGGGATCCAAGAGACCCAGTACTTC
CASSLGSRGNEGIQETQYF
>TRBV7-3|.|TRBJ2-1|.
TGTGCCAGCAGCTTAACAGGGGGCAATGAGCAGTTCTTC
CASSLTGGNEQFF
>TRBV5-1|.|TRBJ1-3|TRBD1
TGCGCCAGCAGCCTGACCGGGACAGGGCCCCAAAACTCTGGAAACACCATATATTTT
CASSLTGTGPQNSGNTIYF
>TRBV7-8|.|TRBJ2-1|.
TGTGCCAGCAGATCAGGGGTTAGCTCCTACAATGAGCAGTTCTTC
CASRSGVSSYNEQFF
>TRBV10-3|once|TRBJ1-1|TRBD1
TGTGCCATCAGTGTAGAGGGGGCACGGACTGAAGCTTTCTTT
CAISVEGARTEAFF
>TRBV5-1|.|TRBJ1-2|TRBD1
TGCGCCAGCAGCTTGGGGGGACAGAACTATGGCTACACCTTC
CASSLGGQNYGYTF
>TRBV29-1|.|TRBJ1-2|.
TGCAGCGTTGAAAACCTGACTGGCCTGTACACCTTC
CSVENLTGLYTF
>TRBV19|.|TRBJ1-5|.
TGTGCCAGTAGTATTGGGGCAGCTAGCAATCAGCCCCAGCATTTT
CASSIGAASNQPQHF
>TRBV7-8|.|TRBJ2-1|TRBD1
TGTGCCAGCAGCTTGGACAGGCCTCCTTCCTACAATGAGCAGTTCTTC
CASSLDRPPSYNEQFF
>TRBV28|few|TRBJ2-7|TRBD2
TGTGCCAGCAGCCAACTAGCGGGGGGGCGGCACGAGCAGTACTTC
CASSQLAGGRHEQYF
>TRBV27|.|TRBJ2-5|TRBD2
TGTGCCAGCAGTGCAAGCGGGGGGGCGAGGGAGACCCAGTACTTC
CASSASGGARETQYF
>TRBV6-6|.|TRBJ1-5|.
TGTGCCAGCAGTACCGAGGGGAGGCCGCCCCAGCATTTT
CASSTEGRPPQHF
>TRBV29-1|.|TRBJ2-3|TRBD2
TGCAGCGAAACTAGCGGACTCACAGATACGCAGTATTTT
CSETSGLTDTQYF
>TRBV6-6|.|TRBJ1-1|.
TGTGCCAGCAGTTACGCTGACAGGAACACTGAAGCTTTCTTT
CASSYADRNTEAFF
>TRBV6-6|.|TRBJ2-5|TRBD1
TGTGCCAGCAGTTACTCCGGACAGGGAGAAGAGACCCAGTACTTC
CASSYSGQGEETQYF
>TRBV5-6|.|TRBJ1-6|.
TGTGCCAGCAGCTCCGGACTCACCACGCCGACAAGGTGGTCACCCCTCCACTTT
CASSSGLTTPTRWSPLHF
>TRBV30|once|TRBJ1-1|TRBD1
TGTGCCTGGAGTAAATCTACGGGACAGACTTTCTTT
CAWSKSTGQTFF
>TRBV7-9|.|TRBJ1-3|.
TGTGCCAGCAGCTTAAAATCTGGAAACACCATATATTTT
CASSLKSGNTIYF
>TRBV19|.|TRBJ2-5|TRBD1
TGTGCCAGTAGTATGGACAGGGGCGGACAAGAGACCCAGTACTTC
CASSMDRGGQETQYF
>TRBV30|once|TRBJ1-5|.
TGTGCCTGGAGTGTCGATTTAAATCAGCCCCAGCATTTT
CAWSVDLNQPQHF
>TRBV7-7|.|TRBJ2-2|.
TGTGCCAGCAGCTTAAAGGGAAACACCGGGGAGCTGTTTTTT
CASSLKGNTGELFF
>TRBV4-2|few|TRBJ2-1|.
TGTGCCAGCAGCCAAGTTAGTCAGCAGGCCAATGAGCAGTTCTTC
CASSQVSQQANEQFF
>TRBV27|.|TRBJ2-7|.
TGTGCCAGCAGTCTCAAGTGGACCAATACCTACGAGCAGTACTTC
CASSLKWTNTYEQYF